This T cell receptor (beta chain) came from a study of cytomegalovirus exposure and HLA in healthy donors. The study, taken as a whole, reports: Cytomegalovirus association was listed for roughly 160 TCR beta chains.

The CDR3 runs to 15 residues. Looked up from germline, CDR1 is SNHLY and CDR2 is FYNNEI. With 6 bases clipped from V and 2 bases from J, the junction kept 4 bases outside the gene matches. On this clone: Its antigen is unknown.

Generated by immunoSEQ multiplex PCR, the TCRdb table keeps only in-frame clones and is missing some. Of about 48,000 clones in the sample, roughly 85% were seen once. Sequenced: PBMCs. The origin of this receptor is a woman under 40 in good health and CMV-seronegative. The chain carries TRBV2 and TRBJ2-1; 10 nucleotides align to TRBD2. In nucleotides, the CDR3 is TGTGCCAGCAGGATACTAGCGGGGACCTACAATGAGCAGTTCTTC. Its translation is CASRILAGTYNEQFF.